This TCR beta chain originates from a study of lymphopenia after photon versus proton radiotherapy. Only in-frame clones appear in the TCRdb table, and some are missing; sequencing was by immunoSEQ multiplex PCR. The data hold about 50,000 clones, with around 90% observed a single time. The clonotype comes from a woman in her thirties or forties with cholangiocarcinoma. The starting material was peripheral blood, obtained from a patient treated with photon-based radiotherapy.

In nucleotides, the CDR3 is TGTGCCAGCAGTCGACTAGCGGGAGTGGAGACCCAGTACTTC. Amino acid sequence: CASSRLAGVETQYF. This chain links TRBV6-5 with TRBJ2-5; 12 bases line up with TRBD2. Unmatched junction bases numbered 3, after V lost 5 bases and J lost 5 bases. The CDR3 loop spans 14 amino acids. CDR1 is MNHEY and CDR2 is SVGAGI in the germline V gene.